The rows below give T cell receptor beta chains drawn from one sample of a study of T cell changes during pregnancy in multiple sclerosis. The data were produced by immunoSEQ multiplex PCR, yet TCRdb's version contains in-frame clones alone and is incomplete. The sample has about 44,000 clones, 92% seen once. This specimen was CD4+ T cells from peripheral blood mononuclear cells, taken in the first trimester of pregnancy. The receptors stem from a female donor with multiple sclerosis, enrolled in a pregnancy study. Both conserved end residues are trimmed from each CDR3.

j_call v_call cdr3_aa
TRBJ2-3 TRBV30 AWSRRGSTDTQY
TRBJ2-3 TRBV7-8 ASSLANLAGGSDTQY
TRBJ2-7 TRBV6-5 ASSSQVEQY
TRBJ2-1 TRBV7-2 ASSLTGPNEQF
TRBJ2-3 TRBV7-3 ASSRTSGRAGTQY
TRBJ1-2 TRBV9 ASSAHRQSNYGYT
TRBJ2-1 TRBV5-6 ASSLGQLLLGEQF
TRBJ2-1 TRBV19 ASQHLAGVSNEQF
TRBJ1-1 TRBV28 ASSLFGQFGGGTEAF
TRBJ2-4 TRBV19 ASSEVAGAGNIQY
TRBJ2-3 TRBV27 ASSLERGRTDTQY
TRBJ2-7 TRBV5-8 ASSFRGGDEQY
TRBJ1-5 TRBV21-1 AIRGPPQH
TRBJ1-5 TRBV2 ASNGAANQPQH
TRBJ1-2 TRBV6-5 ASSLTGNGYT
TRBJ2-7 TRBV9 ASSVGENYEQY
TRBJ2-5 TRBV2 ASSAGTGKETQY
TRBJ1-4 TRBV15 ATSTGRGQGANNEKLF
TRBJ1-5 TRBV2 ASSVSGPQH
TRBJ1-1 TRBV4-2 ASSQASGGTEAF
TRBJ2-2 TRBV19 ASSIPRGSGAGELF
TRBJ2-7 TRBV6-1 ASSEDWYEQY
TRBJ2-1 TRBV5-1 ASSLASVQGHEQF
TRBJ2-2 TRBV18 ASSPKQGSGELF
TRBJ2-2 TRBV19 ASTQGGSAGELF
TRBJ2-5 TRBV7-3 ASSLGASGSQETQY
TRBJ2-1 TRBV11-1 ASSLGQGGYNEQF
TRBJ2-4 TRBV18 ASSRGEGNIQY
TRBJ1-4 TRBV7-2 ASSPPQGEKLF
TRBJ2-7 TRBV5-1 ASSTTGYGDEQY
TRBJ2-7 TRBV18 ASSPLAGGGRDEQY
TRBJ1-1 TRBV9 ASSVAEGAFTEAF
TRBJ2-1 TRBV6-1 ASRILAGRRNEQF
TRBJ1-2 TRBV20-1 SASRDGYT
TRBJ2-1 TRBV7-6 ASSLGQGNEQF
TRBJ1-4 TRBV6-5 ASSYSRPDNEKLF
TRBJ2-1 TRBV27 ASLPAGTRGTNEQF
TRBJ1-3 TRBV19 ASAFDRVSGNTIY
TRBJ2-7 TRBV15 ATSRAAGARTYEQY
TRBJ2-2 TRBV5-4 ASSLAAGATGELF
TRBJ1-5 TRBV28 ASSLRAGPGHQPQH
TRBJ2-5 TRBV10-1 ASIMTQY
TRBJ1-1 TRBV29-1 SVAQGLNTEAF
TRBJ2-7 TRBV28 ASSPILAGRSYEQY
TRBJ1-1 TRBV6-1 ASSELGQGNTEAF
TRBJ1-4 TRBV19 ASSIDQQRNEKLF